The 26 T cell receptor beta chains presented below share a single source sample, sequenced in a study of Graves' ophthalmopathy and Graves' hyperthyroidism. RNA transcripts were the source from which TCR beta CDR3 regions were amplified. First-round RT-PCR used HTBI primers; second-round multiplex PCR followed. TCRdb analysed the multiplex PCR reads with MiXCR anew, one entry per CDR3 protein. The data contain hundreds of thousands of distinct CDR3 sequences, around 45% of them singletons. Material: peripheral blood. These receptors all stem from an adult man with Graves' ophthalmopathy.

V and J are TRBV5-1 and TRBJ1-2, with a possible D match to TRBD1 (5 bases). Germline CDR1 reads SGHRS; CDR2 reads YFSETQ. Trimming pared 0 bases from V and 8 bases from J, leaving 11 bases between. The CDR3 has 13 residues. The CDR3 spells CASSLEGLEGYTF. Written as DNA, the CDR3 is TGCGCCAGCAGCTTGGAGGGGCTCGAGGGCTACACCTTC.

This clonotype was recorded a few times. The chain has TRBV19 and TRBJ2-6; 7 nucleotides align to TRBD1. After removal of 5 bases from V and 0 bases from J, the junction contained 7 bases not matched to a gene. The germline gives CDR1 LNHDA, CDR2 SQIVND (reference sequence). This CDR3 has 17 amino acids. The CDR3 DNA reads as TGTGCCAGTAGTGTCAGGACAGGACGCTCTGGGGCCAACGTCCTGACTTTC. Its protein product is CASSVRTGRSGANVLTF.

V is TRBV7-2 and J is TRBJ2-6; TRBD2 is a possible D gene (6 bases). This CDR3 has 17 residues. With 1 base removed from V and 1 base from J, the gap between germline ends came to 11 bases. CDR1 is SGHTA, CDR2 FQGNSA, per germline. This chain's CDR3 is CASSLVRAGSGANVLTF. As DNA, the CDR3 is TGTGCCAGCAGCTTAGTTCGCGCGGGATCTGGGGCCAACGTCCTGACTTTC.

The chain links TRBV7-9 to TRBJ1-2; D ambiguous. The V end was cut by 0 bases, the J end by 2 bases, with 10 bases between. The CDR3 is 15 residues long. Germline V lookup: CDR1 SEHNR, CDR2 FQNEAQ (reference sequence). The CDR3 region has the DNA TGTGCCAGCAGCTTAGCGAACAGCGGGAACTATGGCTACACCTTC. It yields the protein CASSLANSGNYGYTF. Full variable domain (remainder filled in from reference TRBV7-9 and TRBJ1-2): DTGVSQNPRHKITKRGQNVTFRCDPISEHNRLYWYRQTLGQGPEFLTYFQNEAQLEKSRLLSDRFSAERPKGSFSTLEIQRTEQGDSAMYLCASSLANSGNYGYTFGSGTRLTVV.

The chain is built from TRBV25-1 and TRBJ2-2; D may be TRBD1 or TRBD2 (6 bases each). Germline loops: CDR1 MGHDK, CDR2 SYGVNS. The CDR3 runs 17 residues. Between the trimmed V and J ends, which lost 6 bases and 1 base, there was a span of 18 bases. The CDR3 nucleotides are TGTGCCAGCAGCTCTCCCCTCAGGGGAGGGAACACCGGGGAGCTGTTTTTT. Translated: CASSSPLRGGNTGELFF.

The chain combines TRBV29-1 with TRBJ2-5; D unresolved. The CDR3 contains 13 residues. The ends were cut back, 5 bases at V and 5 bases at J, with 15 bases in the middle. CDR1 SQVTM and CDR2 ANQGSEA come from the germline V gene. The CDR3 here is CSVLVPIVETQYF. The CDR3 DNA reads TGCAGCGTTCTTGTACCCATAGTGGAGACCCAGTACTTC. Full variable domain (rest looked up from reference TRBV29-1 and TRBJ2-5): SAVISQKPSRDICQRGTSLTIQCQVDSQVTMMFWYRQQPGQSLTLIATANQGSEATYESGFVIDKFPISRPNLTFSTLTVSNMSPEDSSIYLCSVLVPIVETQYFGPGTRLLVL.

The chain combines TRBV19 with TRBJ1-3; D is uncertain. Germline assignment: CDR1 LNHDA and CDR2 SQIVND (reference sequence). V shed 5 bases and J shed 0 bases, with 11 bases lying between them. The CDR3 runs 15 residues. DNA of the CDR3: TGTGCCAGTAGTGCGAGACGGGGCTCTGGAAACACCATATATTTT. Residues: CASSARRGSGNTIYF.

The count of this clonotype is one. The rearrangement joins TRBV9 to TRBJ1-2; unclear D gene. The CDR3 runs to 16 residues. Trimming pared 4 bases from V and 0 bases from J, leaving 16 bases between. CDR1 and CDR2 (germline): SGDLS, YYNGEE. CDR3 region: CASSLRLGRTNYGYTF. In DNA form, the CDR3 reads TGTGCCAGCAGCCTCCGGTTGGGAAGAACTAACTATGGCTACACCTTC. Using reference TRBV9 and TRBJ1-2 for the parts outside the CDR3, the full variable domain is DSGVTQTPKHLITATGQRVTLRCSPRSGDLSVYWYQQSLDQGLQFLIQYYNGEERAKGNILERFSAQQFPDLHSELNLSSLELGDSALYFCASSLRLGRTNYGYTFGSGTRLTVV.

This chain joins TRBV12-3 or TRBV12-4 and TRBJ1-6, with D maybe TRBD1 (6 bases). The CDR3 length is 16 residues. V lost 3 bases to trimming and J lost 15 bases, with 24 bases between them. The CDR3 spells CASSFGAPQTGPLLHF. CDR3 sequence (DNA): TGTGCCAGCAGTTTTGGGGCCCCACAGACAGGTCCTCTCCTCCACTTT.

This clonotype came up a few times. The gene calls are TRBV29-1 and TRBJ2-7; 13 bases are a match to TRBD2. Germline trimming cut 7 bases from V and 2 bases from J; bases unmatched to any gene: 8. This CDR3 contains 15 residues. Germline CDR1 and CDR2: SQVTM and ANQGSEA. This chain's CDR3 is CSAGTSGTIPYEQYF. In DNA, the CDR3 is TGCAGCGCAGGGACTAGCGGGACTATACCCTACGAGCAGTACTTC.

The chain recombines TRBV15 with TRBJ2-7; TRBD1 matches at 8 bases. Germline lookup yields CDR1 LNHNV and CDR2 YYDKDF (reference sequence). The CDR3 runs to 14 residues. V was clipped by 5 bases and J by 3 bases; unmatched bases: 6. Written as DNA, the CDR3 is TGTGCCACCAGCGGGCAGGGGGCTTTCTACGAGCAGTACTTC. Its protein product is CATSGQGAFYEQYF.

This chain joins TRBV7-2 and TRBJ2-7, with a possible D match to TRBD2 (5 bases). Deletions cut 5 bases from V and 4 bases from J, with 18 bases between. Germline CDR1 reads SGHTA; CDR2 reads FQGNSA. This CDR3 is 15 amino acids long. CDR3 sequence (DNA): TGTGCCAGCAGCCAACCGGCGGGTCCAATTTACGAGCAGTACTTC. As protein: CASSQPAGPIYEQYF.

This clonotype was counted between two and nine times. The chain couples TRBV20-1 to TRBJ2-5; D is unresolved. Trimming took off 0 bases at V and 5 bases at J, with 7 bases between the two ends. CDR3 length equals 12 residues. Germline CDR1 is DFQATT and CDR2 is SNEGSKA (reference sequence). CDR3 sequence reads: CSAREVRETQYF. CDR3 nucleotides: TGCAGTGCTAGAGAGGTGCGCGAGACCCAGTACTTC.

The chain recombines TRBV29-1 with TRBJ1-1; 10 bases map to TRBD1. The germline gives CDR1 SQVTM, CDR2 ANQGSEA. V lost 8 bases and J lost 4; bases outside the gene matches: 4. This CDR3 is 12 amino acids long. The DNA of the CDR3 is TGCAGCCAGGGACAGGGGCCCACTGAAGCTTTCTTT. Translated: CSQGQGPTEAFF.

This clonotype was observed a handful of times. V gene TRBV19 combines with J gene TRBJ1-2; D unclear. Germline CDR1 is LNHDA and CDR2 is SQIVND (reference sequence). The CDR3 covers 13 residues. The V and J ends lost 9 bases and 2 bases respectively, with 13 bases between them. CDR3 DNA: TGTGCCAGCACTCTATCAGAGAACTATGGCTACACCTTC. Its translation: CASTLSENYGYTF. The entire variable domain, with the rest obtained from reference TRBV19 and TRBJ1-2, is as follows: DGGITQSPKYLFRKEGQNVTLSCEQNLNHDAMYWYRQDPGQGLRLIYYSQIVNDFQKGDIAEGYSVSREKKESFPLTVTSAQKNPTAFYLCASTLSENYGYTFGSGTRLTVV.

The table lists this clonotype with a few counts. V gene TRBV7-8 combines with J gene TRBJ1-1; D is uncertain. Germline lookup yields CDR1 SGHVS and CDR2 FQNEAQ. The CDR3 has 14 amino acids. Trimming shortened V by 6 bases and J by 1 base, and 12 bases separated the two germline ends. The CDR3 protein is CASRTGSSNTEAFF. The CDR3 DNA sequence: TGTGCCAGCAGGACCGGGTCCTCGAACACTGAAGCTTTCTTT.

The V gene is TRBV5-8, the J gene TRBJ2-5; a possible D gene is TRBD1 (5 bases). The germline V and J ends were trimmed by 7 bases and 1 base, with 11 bases remaining between them. The CDR3 consists of 13 residues. CDR1 is SGHTS, CDR2 YDEGEE, per germline. CDR3 residues: CASARQPQETQYF. CDR3 bases: TGTGCCAGCGCAAGACAGCCCCAAGAGACCCAGTACTTC.

This clonotype was observed a handful of times. The V gene is TRBV11-2, the J gene TRBJ1-1; 10 positions agree with TRBD1. This CDR3 has 14 residues. V dropped 8 bases and J dropped 1; count of bases not matched to a gene: 4. The germline gives CDR1 SGHAT, CDR2 FQNNGV. CDR3 bases: TGTGCCAGCCGGGACAGGGGCCAGAACACTGAAGCTTTCTTT. Amino acids: CASRDRGQNTEAFF.

Only a few counts were recorded for this clonotype. In DNA form, the CDR3 reads TGTGCCAGCAGTTCCCGTTGGGGGCCCCAAGCTCAGCCCCAGCATTTT. Protein sequence: CASSSRWGPQAQPQHF. This chain links TRBV12-3 or TRBV12-4 with TRBJ1-5, with TRBD1 as a possible D gene (6 bases). With 4 bases removed from V and 6 bases from J, the gap between germline ends came to 19 bases. CDR3 length: 16 amino acids.

This clonotype was seen ten or more times. V is TRBV9 and J is TRBJ1-6; TRBD1 aligns across 7 bases. Germline CDR1 reads SGDLS; CDR2 reads YYNGEE. V dropped 4 bases and J dropped 8; count of bases not matched to a gene: 3. The CDR3 is made up of 13 amino acids. CDR3 coding DNA: TGTGCCAGCAGCCCTACAGGGGATTCACCCCTCCACTTT. It translates to CASSPTGDSPLHF.

The chain couples TRBV7-8 to TRBJ2-2, with 7 bases identical to TRBD2. Germline lookup yields CDR1 SGHVS and CDR2 FQNEAQ. The CDR3 consists of 15 residues. Trimming at V came to 2 bases and at J to 4 bases, leaving 4 bases not matched to a gene. In DNA form, the CDR3 reads TGTGCCAGCAGCTTACCCGGGAGGCCCACCGGGGAGCTGTTTTTT. This translates into CASSLPGRPTGELFF.

The gene calls are TRBV29-1 and TRBJ2-5; 9 bases agree with TRBD1. Germline V CDR1 and CDR2: SQVTM, ANQGSEA. This CDR3 contains 14 residues. V lost 7 bases to trimming and J lost 5 bases; unmatched junction nucleotides: 11. The CDR3 bases are TGCAGCGCCCGGGACAGGGTAATCCATGAGACCCAGTACTTC. Its translation is CSARDRVIHETQYF. The variable domain in full, with the rest retrieved from reference TRBV29-1 and TRBJ2-5, is SAVISQKPSRDICQRGTSLTIQCQVDSQVTMMFWYRQQPGQSLTLIATANQGSEATYESGFVIDKFPISRPNLTFSTLTVSNMSPEDSSIYLCSARDRVIHETQYFGPGTRLLVL.

The rearrangement uses TRBV5-4 and TRBJ2-5; D unresolved. The germline V and J ends were trimmed by 0 bases and 2 bases, with 11 bases remaining between them. This CDR3 is 15 amino acids long. Germline CDR1 and CDR2: SGHNT and YYREEE (reference sequence). CDR3 DNA: TGTGCCAGCAGCTTGGCTGACACCGTTCAAGAGACCCAGTACTTC. Residues: CASSLADTVQETQYF.

CDR3 protein: CSVELQGSVPDTQYF. Here the CDR3 DNA reads TGCAGCGTTGAACTTCAGGGGAGTGTTCCAGATACGCAGTATTTT. This chain connects TRBV29-1 to TRBJ2-3; D perhaps matches TRBD1 (6 bases). The V gene lost 2 bases and the J gene lost 4 bases, with 16 bases spanning the gap. The CDR3 consists of 15 residues. The germline gives CDR1 SQVTM, CDR2 ANQGSEA.

This clonotype turned up a few times. The V call is TRBV29-1, the J call TRBJ1-2, with a weak D call TRBD1 (6 bases). The V end lost 1 base, the J end lost 4 bases, and 16 bases lay between the germline ends. CDR3 length equals 15 residues. Germline assignment: CDR1 SQVTM and CDR2 ANQGSEA. The CDR3 reads CSVEVGGGAIYGYTF. CDR3 bases: TGCAGCGTTGAAGTCGGGGGGGGCGCGATCTATGGCTACACCTTC.

This clonotype has a handful of counts. The chain is built from TRBV28 and TRBJ1-2, with D hard to call. The CDR3 consists of 13 residues. The germline V gene encodes CDR1 MDHEN and CDR2 SYDVKM. Deletions cut 8 bases from V and 4 bases from J, with 14 bases between. The CDR3 sequence: CASRASSSYGYTF. In DNA, the CDR3 is TGTGCCAGCCGGGCTAGTAGTTCCTATGGCTACACCTTC.